The rows below give T cell receptor beta chains drawn from one sample of a study of cytomegalovirus exposure and HLA in healthy donors. Clones were sequenced by immunoSEQ multiplex PCR, and TCRdb holds only the in-frame ones, with some missing. The repertoire holds 45,000 to 70,000 clones, with roughly four fifths as singletons. The specimen was PBMCs. These receptors were obtained from a man younger than 40 in good health and CMV-seronegative. CDR3s include the opening cysteine and the closing phenylalanine or tryptophan. Fields, in order: D gene, J gene, clone size, CDR3 length, V gene, CDR3 protein, CDR3 DNA. A D gene is named only where the DNA matches it firmly. Where a row states a size, it is once, few, many or the class of an expanded clone; other rows omit it.

TRBD2 TRBJ2-1 . 17 TRBV19 CASSSFVASGTYNEQFF TGTGCCAGTTCGAGTTTTGTTGCTAGCGGAACCTACAATGAGCAGTTCTTC
. TRBJ2-2 . 13 TRBV7-9 CASSVQDTGELFF TGTGCCAGCAGCGTTCAGGACACCGGGGAGCTGTTTTTT
. TRBJ2-5 once 14 TRBV9 CASSVEVAQETQYF TGTGCCAGCAGCGTAGAAGTGGCCCAAGAGACCCAGTACTTC
TRBD1 TRBJ1-2 . 15 TRBV29-1 CSVEGTWDSDYGYTF TGCAGCGTTGAAGGCACCTGGGACAGTGACTATGGCTACACCTTC
. TRBJ1-1 few 13 TRBV27 CASSLQENTEAFF TGTGCCAGCAGTCTCCAGGAGAACACTGAAGCTTTCTTT
. TRBJ2-2 . 15 TRBV14 CASSQVQANTGELFF TGTGCCAGCAGCCAAGTCCAGGCTAACACCGGGGAGCTGTTTTTT
TRBD2 TRBJ2-2 . 16 TRBV10-2 CASSESLAGNTGELFF TGCGCCAGCAGTGAGTCCCTAGCGGGAAACACCGGGGAGCTGTTTTTT
TRBD2 TRBJ2-7 . 15 TRBV6-6 CASSYSGGSSSEQYF TGTGCCAGCAGTTACTCCGGCGGGAGCTCGAGCGAGCAGTACTTC
. TRBJ1-5 . 14 TRBV7-7 CASSPGDSNQPQHF TGTGCTAGCAGCCCAGGGGATAGCAATCAGCCCCAGCATTTT
. TRBJ1-1 once 15 TRBV4-2 CASSQDKGGVTEAFF TGTGCCAGCAGCCAAGATAAAGGGGGGGTCACTGAAGCTTTCTTT
TRBD1 TRBJ2-7 . 15 TRBV4-1 CASSQAGTGSIEQYF TGCGCCAGCAGCCAAGCGGGGACAGGGAGCATCGAGCAGTACTTC
TRBD1 TRBJ1-2 . 13 TRBV28 CASTGQELYGYTF TGTGCCAGCACGGGACAGGAACTCTATGGCTACACCTTC
TRBD2 TRBJ2-7 . 17 TRBV5-6 CASSLDFGLAGGLEQYF TGTGCCAGCAGCTTGGATTTTGGCCTAGCGGGGGGGCTCGAGCAGTACTTC
. TRBJ2-3 . 15 TRBV4-1 CASSRAGTSTDTQYF TGCGCCAGCAGCCGGGCAGGGACTAGCACAGATACGCAGTATTTT
. TRBJ2-5 . 15 TRBV5-1 CASSLTDTLLETQYF TGCGCCAGCAGCCTAACGGACACGCTATTGGAGACCCAGTACTTC
TRBD1 TRBJ1-5 . 14 TRBV28 CASSPGGSNQPQHF TGTGCCAGCAGTCCAGGGGGTAGCAATCAGCCCCAGCATTTT
TRBD1 TRBJ1-4 . 16 TRBV9 CASSVAQGATNEKLFF TGTGCCAGCAGCGTAGCCCAGGGGGCAACTAATGAAAAACTGTTTTTT
TRBD2 TRBJ2-1 . 18 TRBV11-3 CASSDIVGLAGDQNEQFF TGTGCCAGCAGCGATATAGTTGGACTAGCGGGAGATCAAAATGAGCAGTTCTTC
. TRBJ2-1 . 16 TRBV5-1 CASSPTGGRIFNEQFF TGCGCCAGCAGCCCAACGGGCGGGCGAATTTTCAATGAGCAGTTCTTC
TRBD2 TRBJ2-3 . 14 TRBV10-2 CASSPSGGSDTQYF TGCGCCAGCTCCCCTAGCGGAGGGTCAGATACGCAGTATTTT